The T cell receptor beta chain under discussion was sequenced for a study of blood T cells in healthy people across ages. For the second PCR, which ran for roughly 7 to 11 cycles, a sample-barcoded 5' primer and a J-beta primer mix were used. TCRdb analysed the 5' RACE reads with MiXCR anew, one entry per CDR3 protein. The data contain about a million distinct CDR3 sequences, about two fifths of them seen just once; the ten biggest clones take up around 13%. Remarks on this clonotype: Its antigen remains unidentified.

Findings of the study overall: A roughly linear age-dependent decrease characterized TCR beta diversity per million T cells.

The V and J ends lost 6 bases and 5 bases, in that order; junction bases with no gene match: 8. CDR1 is MDHEN and CDR2 is SYDVKM in the germline V gene. The CDR3 contains 15 residues. The sample comprised blood. The chain is built from TRBV28 and TRBJ1-5; 9 nucleotides line up with TRBD1. The clonotype originates from a man younger than 35 in good health. The CDR3 region has the DNA TGTGCCAGCAGCTCCTCGGGACAGGGACATCAGCCCCAGCATTTT. Translating gives CASSSSGQGHQPQHF.